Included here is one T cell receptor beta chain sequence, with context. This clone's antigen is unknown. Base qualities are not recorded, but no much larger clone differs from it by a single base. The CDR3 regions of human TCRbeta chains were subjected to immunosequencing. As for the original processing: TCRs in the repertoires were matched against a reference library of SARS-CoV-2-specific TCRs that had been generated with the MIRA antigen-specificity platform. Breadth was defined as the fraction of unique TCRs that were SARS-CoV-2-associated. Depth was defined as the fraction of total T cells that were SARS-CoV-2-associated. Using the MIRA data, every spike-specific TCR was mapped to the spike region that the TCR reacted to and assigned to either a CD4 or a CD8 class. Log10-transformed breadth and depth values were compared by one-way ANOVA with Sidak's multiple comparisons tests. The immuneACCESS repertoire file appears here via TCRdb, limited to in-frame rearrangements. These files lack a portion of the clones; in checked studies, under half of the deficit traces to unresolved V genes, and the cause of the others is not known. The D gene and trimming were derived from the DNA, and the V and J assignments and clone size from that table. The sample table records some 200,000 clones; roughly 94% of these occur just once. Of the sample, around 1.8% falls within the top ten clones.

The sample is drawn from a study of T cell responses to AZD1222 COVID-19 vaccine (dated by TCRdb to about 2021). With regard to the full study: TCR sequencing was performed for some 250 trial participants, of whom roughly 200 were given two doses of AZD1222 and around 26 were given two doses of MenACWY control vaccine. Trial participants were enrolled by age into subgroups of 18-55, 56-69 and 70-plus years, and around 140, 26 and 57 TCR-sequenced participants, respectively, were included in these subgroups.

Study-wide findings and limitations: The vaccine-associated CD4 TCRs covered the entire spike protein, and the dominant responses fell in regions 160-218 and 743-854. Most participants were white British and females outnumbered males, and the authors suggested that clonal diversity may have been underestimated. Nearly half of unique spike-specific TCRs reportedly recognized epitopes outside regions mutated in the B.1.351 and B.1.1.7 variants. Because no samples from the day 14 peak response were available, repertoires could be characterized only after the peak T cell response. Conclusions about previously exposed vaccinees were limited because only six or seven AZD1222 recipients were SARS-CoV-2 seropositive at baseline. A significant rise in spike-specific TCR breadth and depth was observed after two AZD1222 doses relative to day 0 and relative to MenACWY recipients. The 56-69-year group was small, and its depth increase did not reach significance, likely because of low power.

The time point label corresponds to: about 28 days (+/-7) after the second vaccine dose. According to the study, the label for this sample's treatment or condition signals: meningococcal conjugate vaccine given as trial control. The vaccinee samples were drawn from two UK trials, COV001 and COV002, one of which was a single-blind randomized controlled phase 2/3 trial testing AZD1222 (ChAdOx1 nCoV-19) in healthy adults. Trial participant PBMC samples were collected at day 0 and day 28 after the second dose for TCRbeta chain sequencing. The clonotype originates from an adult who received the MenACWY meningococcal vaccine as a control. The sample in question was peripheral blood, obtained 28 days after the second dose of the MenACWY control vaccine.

CDR3 protein: CAISSQGVNTEAFF. The bases are TGTGCCATCAGCTCCCAAGGGGTGAACACTGAAGCTTTCTTT. The chain is encoded by TRBV10-3 joined to TRBJ1-1; TRBD1 is a possible D gene, resting on 5 matching bases. The CDR3 spans 14 residues, from the cysteine through the phenylalanine. CDR3 DNA is the only sequence kept; it has 42 bases, read in frame from the first base. Sequences ENHRY (CDR1) and SYGVKD (CDR2) are obtained from the germline V gene. Relative to germline, V is 6 bases shorter and J is 0 bases shorter, with 11 bases between their ends.